This T cell receptor beta chain was documented in a study of T cell responses to AZD1222 COVID-19 vaccine. Libraries were prepared by immunoSEQ multiplex PCR; TCRdb keeps only in-frame clonotypes and omits some of them. The sample has 120,000 to 150,000 clones; approximately 91% are singletons. The CDR3 covers 17 residues. CDR1 LNHDA and CDR2 SQIVND come from the germline V gene (reference sequence). The trim removed 3 bases at V and 0 bases at J, leaving 7 bases unmatched. The TCR was taken from an adult who received the MenACWY meningococcal vaccine as a control. V usage is TRBV19 and J usage is TRBJ2-4, with 8 bases that match TRBD1. Sequencing used peripheral blood, obtained 28 days after the second dose of the MenACWY control vaccine. CDR3 DNA: TGTGCCAGTAGTATGGATGGCAGGGGGCCAGCCAAAAACATTCAGTACTTC. This gives the protein CASSMDGRGPAKNIQYF.